This TCR beta chain came from a study of blood T cell repertoires in COVID-19. Profiled with immunoSEQ multiplex PCR; TCRdb holds only in-frame clones, not every one. The repertoire includes around 63,000 clones, more than 80% of them detected once, and 15% to 20% sits in the top ten. CDR1 and CDR2 from the germline V gene are MDHEN and SYDVKM. V was clipped by 8 bases and J by 3 bases; unmatched bases: 9. This CDR3 is built from 14 residues. This sequence originates from a woman aged 60-70 years with COVID-19, enrolled during active disease. Sequenced input: peripheral blood. This chain connects TRBV28 to TRBJ2-7, with TRBD1 matching 8 bases. The CDR3 nucleotides are TGTGCCAGCTCCCCGACAGGGGCGAACTACGAGCAGTACTTC. Translation: CASSPTGANYEQYF.